The clone carrying this TCR beta chain was seen ten or more times. The antigen is not known. This sample is part of a study of T cells in Graves' hyperthyroidism and ophthalmopathy. General study results and limits: Separating ophthalmopathy from stable hyperthyroidism was achieved by a 13 V-J model.

The investigators amplified TCR beta CDR3 regions from RNA transcripts. The TCR CDR3 was amplified in a first-round RT-PCR using the HTBI primer set. TCRdb re-called the multiplex PCR reads with MiXCR, one entry per CDR3 protein. Seen here are approximately 300,000 distinct CDR3 sequences, around a sixth observed once, and the top ten hold approximately 31%. The V gene end was trimmed by 6 bases and the J gene end by 6 bases; junction bases not matched to a gene: 6. Germline V CDR1 and CDR2: KGHSH, LQKENI. The CDR3 consists of 13 residues. The TCR sequence derives from a man younger than 45 with Graves' hyperthyroidism. This chain joins TRBV18 and TRBJ2-3; TRBD1 aligns across 7 bases. Sequenced input: blood. In DNA, the CDR3 is TGTGCCAGCTCGCAGGACAGGCTGGATACGCAGTATTTT. It translates to CASSQDRLDTQYF.